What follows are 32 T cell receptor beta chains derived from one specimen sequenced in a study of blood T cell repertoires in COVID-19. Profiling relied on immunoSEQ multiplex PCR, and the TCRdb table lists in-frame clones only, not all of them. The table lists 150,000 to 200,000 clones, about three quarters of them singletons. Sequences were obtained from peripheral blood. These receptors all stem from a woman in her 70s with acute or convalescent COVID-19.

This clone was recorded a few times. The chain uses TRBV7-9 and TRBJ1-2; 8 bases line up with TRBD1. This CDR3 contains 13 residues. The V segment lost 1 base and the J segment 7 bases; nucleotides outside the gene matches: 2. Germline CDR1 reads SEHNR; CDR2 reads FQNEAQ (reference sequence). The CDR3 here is CASSLGDRFGYTF. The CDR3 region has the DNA TGTGCCAGCAGCTTAGGGGACAGGTTTGGCTACACCTTC.

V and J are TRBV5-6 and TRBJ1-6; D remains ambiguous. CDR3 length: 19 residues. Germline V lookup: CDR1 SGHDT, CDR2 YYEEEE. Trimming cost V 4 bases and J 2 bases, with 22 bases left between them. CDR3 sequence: CASSQLAVQRGTYNSPLHF. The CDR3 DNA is TGTGCCAGCAGCCAATTAGCTGTCCAGAGAGGAACCTATAATTCACCCCTCCACTTT.

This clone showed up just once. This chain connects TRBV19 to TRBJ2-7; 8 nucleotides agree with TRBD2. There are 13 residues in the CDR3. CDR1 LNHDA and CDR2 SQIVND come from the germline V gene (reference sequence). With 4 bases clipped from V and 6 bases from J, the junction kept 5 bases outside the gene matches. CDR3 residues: CASSRSREGEQYF. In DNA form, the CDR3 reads TGTGCCAGTAGTAGATCTCGGGAGGGCGAGCAGTACTTC.

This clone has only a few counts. The CDR3: CATTRDRDTEAFF. The CDR3, as DNA: TGTGCCACCACGCGGGACAGAGACACTGAAGCTTTCTTT. V usage is TRBV10-3 and J usage is TRBJ1-1; TRBD1 matches 7 bases. Per germline, CDR1 ENHRY and CDR2 SYGVKD. V trimming: 10 bases; J trimming: 3 bases; junction bases outside the gene matches: 8. The CDR3 runs 13 residues.

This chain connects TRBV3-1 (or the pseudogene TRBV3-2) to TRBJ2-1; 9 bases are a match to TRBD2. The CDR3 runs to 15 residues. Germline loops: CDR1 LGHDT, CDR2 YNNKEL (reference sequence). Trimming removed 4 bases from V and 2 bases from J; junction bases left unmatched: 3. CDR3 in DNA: TGTGCCAGCAGCCTTAGCGGGGGAACCTACAATGAGCAGTTCTTC. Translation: CASSLSGGTYNEQFF.

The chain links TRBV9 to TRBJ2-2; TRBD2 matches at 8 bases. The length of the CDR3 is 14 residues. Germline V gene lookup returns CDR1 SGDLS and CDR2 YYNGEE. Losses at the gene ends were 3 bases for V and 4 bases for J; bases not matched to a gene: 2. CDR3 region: CASSALAATGELFF. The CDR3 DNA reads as TGTGCCAGCAGCGCACTAGCGGCCACCGGGGAGCTGTTTTTT.

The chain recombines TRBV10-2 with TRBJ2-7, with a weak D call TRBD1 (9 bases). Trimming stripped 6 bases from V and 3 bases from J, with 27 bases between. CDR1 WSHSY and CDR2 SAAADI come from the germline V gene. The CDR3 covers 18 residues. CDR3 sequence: CASSGGGQGSPMGYEQYF. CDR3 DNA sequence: TGCGCCAGCAGCGGGGGGGGACAGGGCAGTCCCATGGGCTACGAGCAGTACTTC.

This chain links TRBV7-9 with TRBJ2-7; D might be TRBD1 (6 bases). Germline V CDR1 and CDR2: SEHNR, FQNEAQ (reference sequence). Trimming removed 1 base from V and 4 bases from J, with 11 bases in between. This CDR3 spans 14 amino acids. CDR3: CASSLVGARYEQYF. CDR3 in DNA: TGTGCCAGCAGCTTAGTGGGGGCGCGATACGAGCAGTACTTC.

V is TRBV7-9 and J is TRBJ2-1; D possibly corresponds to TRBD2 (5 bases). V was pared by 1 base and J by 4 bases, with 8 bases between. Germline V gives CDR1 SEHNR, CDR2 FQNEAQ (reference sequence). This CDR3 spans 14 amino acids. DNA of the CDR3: TGTGCCAGCAGCTTAGGAGGGAGTTACAATGAGCAGTTCTTC. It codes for CASSLGGSYNEQFF.

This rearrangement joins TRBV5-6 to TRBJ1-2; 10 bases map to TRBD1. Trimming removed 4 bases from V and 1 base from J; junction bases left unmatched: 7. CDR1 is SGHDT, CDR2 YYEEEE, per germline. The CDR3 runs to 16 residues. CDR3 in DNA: TGTGCCAGCAGCCTTGGACAGGGGGGCCTTAACTATGGCTACACCTTC. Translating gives CASSLGQGGLNYGYTF.

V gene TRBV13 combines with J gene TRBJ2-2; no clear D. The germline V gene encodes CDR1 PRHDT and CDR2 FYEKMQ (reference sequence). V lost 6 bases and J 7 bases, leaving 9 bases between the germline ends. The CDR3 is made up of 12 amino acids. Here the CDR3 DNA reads TGTGCCAGCAGTTTAACAGTCGGGGAGCTGTTTTTT. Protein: CASSLTVGELFF.

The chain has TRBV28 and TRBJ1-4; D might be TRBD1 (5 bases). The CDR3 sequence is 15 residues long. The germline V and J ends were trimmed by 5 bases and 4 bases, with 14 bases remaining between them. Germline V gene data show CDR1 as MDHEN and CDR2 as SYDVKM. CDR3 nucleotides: TGTGCCAGCAGTGACTCCGGGGGATTTAATGAAAAACTGTTTTTT. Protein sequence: CASSDSGGFNEKLFF.

The CDR3 spells CASSLDPPNGGSPYNEQFF. For the CDR3, the DNA is TGTGCCAGCAGTTTAGACCCCCCTAATGGGGGGAGCCCTTATAATGAGCAGTTCTTC. The chain couples TRBV27 to TRBJ2-1; D may be TRBD2 (6 bases). Trimming removed 2 bases at V and 7 bases at J, with 27 bases between. The CDR3 contains 19 residues. The germline V gene has CDR1 MNHEY and CDR2 SMNVEV (reference sequence).

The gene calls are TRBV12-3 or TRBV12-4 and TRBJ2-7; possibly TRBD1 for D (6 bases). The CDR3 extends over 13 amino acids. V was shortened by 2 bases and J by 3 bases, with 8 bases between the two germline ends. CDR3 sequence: CASSLLQGYEQYF. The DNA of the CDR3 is TGTGCCAGCAGTTTATTACAGGGCTACGAGCAGTACTTC.

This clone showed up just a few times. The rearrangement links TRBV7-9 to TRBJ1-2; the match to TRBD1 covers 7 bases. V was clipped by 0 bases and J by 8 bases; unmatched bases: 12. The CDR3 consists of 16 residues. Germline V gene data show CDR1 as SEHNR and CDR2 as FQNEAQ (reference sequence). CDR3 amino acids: CASSLALRGPTQGYTF. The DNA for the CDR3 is TGTGCCAGCAGCTTAGCGCTGAGGGGGCCGACCCAAGGCTACACCTTC.

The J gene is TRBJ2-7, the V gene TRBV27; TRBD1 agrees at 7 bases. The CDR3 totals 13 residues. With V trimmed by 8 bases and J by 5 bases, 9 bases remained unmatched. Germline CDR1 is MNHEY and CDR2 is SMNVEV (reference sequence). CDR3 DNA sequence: TGTGCCAGCCGAAAACAGGGGATCGACGAGCAGTACTTC. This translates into CASRKQGIDEQYF.

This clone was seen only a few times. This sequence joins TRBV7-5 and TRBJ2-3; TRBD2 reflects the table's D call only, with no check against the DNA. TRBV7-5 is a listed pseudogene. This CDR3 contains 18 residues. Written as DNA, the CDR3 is TGTGCCAGAAGCTTAGAGCCGACTAGCCGACGTCCAGCAGATACGCAGTATTTT. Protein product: CARSLEPTSRRPADTQYF.

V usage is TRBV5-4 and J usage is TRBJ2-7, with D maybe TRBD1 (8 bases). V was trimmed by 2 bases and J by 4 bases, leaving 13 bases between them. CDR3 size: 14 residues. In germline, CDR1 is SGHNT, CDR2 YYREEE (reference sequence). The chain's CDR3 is CASSLQGGQYEQYF. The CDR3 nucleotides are TGTGCCAGCAGCTTACAGGGGGGGCAGTACGAGCAGTACTTC. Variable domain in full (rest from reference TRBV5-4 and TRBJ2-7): ETGVTQSPTHLIKTRGQQVTLRCSSQSGHNTVSWYQQALGQGPQFIFQYYREEENGRGNFPPRFSGLQFPNYSSELNVNALELDDSALYLCASSLQGGQYEQYFGPGTRLTVT.

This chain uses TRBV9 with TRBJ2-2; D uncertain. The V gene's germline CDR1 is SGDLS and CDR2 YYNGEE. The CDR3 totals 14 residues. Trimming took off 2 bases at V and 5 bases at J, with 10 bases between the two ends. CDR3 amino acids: CASSVLQETGELFF. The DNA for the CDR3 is TGTGCCAGCAGCGTGTTACAAGAAACCGGGGAGCTGTTTTTT.

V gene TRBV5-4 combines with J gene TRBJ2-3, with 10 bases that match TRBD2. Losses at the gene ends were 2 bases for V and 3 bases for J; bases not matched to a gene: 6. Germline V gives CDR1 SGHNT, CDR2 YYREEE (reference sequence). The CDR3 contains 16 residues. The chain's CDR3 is CASSFPASGRTDTQYF. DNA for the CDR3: TGTGCCAGCAGCTTTCCGGCTAGCGGGAGAACAGATACGCAGTATTTT.

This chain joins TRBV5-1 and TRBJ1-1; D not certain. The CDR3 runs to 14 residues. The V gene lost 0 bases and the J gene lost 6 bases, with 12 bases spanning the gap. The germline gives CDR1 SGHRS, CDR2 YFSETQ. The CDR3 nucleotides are TGCGCCAGCAGCTTGGTTACGGGTATCCCTGAAGCTTTCTTT. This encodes CASSLVTGIPEAFF.

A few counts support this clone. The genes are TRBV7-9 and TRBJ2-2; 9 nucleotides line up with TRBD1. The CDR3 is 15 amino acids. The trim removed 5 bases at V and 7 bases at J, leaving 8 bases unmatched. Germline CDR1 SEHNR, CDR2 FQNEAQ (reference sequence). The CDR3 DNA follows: TGTGCCAGCAGCCGCATGGACAGGGGAATCGGGGAGCTGTTTTTT. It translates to CASSRMDRGIGELFF.

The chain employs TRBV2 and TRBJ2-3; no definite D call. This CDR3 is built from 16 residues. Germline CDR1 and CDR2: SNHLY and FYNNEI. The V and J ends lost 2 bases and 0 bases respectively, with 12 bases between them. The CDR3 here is CASSEMGRPSTDTQYF. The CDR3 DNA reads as TGTGCCAGCAGTGAAATGGGCAGACCTAGCACAGATACGCAGTATTTT. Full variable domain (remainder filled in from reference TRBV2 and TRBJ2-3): EPEVTQTPSHQVTQMGQEVILRCVPISNHLYFYWYRQILGQKVEFLVSFYNNEISEKSEIFDDQFSVERPDGSNFTLKIRSTKLEDSAMYFCASSEMGRPSTDTQYFGPGTRLTVL.

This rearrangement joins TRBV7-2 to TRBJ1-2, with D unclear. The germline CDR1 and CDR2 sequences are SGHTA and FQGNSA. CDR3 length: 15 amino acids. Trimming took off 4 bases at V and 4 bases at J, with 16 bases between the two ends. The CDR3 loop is CASSSPTRQTYGYTF. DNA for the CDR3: TGTGCCAGCAGCTCCCCGACCAGACAAACCTATGGCTACACCTTC.

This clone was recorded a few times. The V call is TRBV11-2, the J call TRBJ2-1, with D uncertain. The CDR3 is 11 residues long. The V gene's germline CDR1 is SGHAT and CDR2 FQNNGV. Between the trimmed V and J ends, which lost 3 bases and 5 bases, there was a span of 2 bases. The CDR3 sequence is CASSFNNEQFF. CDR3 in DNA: TGTGCCAGCAGCTTCAACAATGAGCAGTTCTTC.

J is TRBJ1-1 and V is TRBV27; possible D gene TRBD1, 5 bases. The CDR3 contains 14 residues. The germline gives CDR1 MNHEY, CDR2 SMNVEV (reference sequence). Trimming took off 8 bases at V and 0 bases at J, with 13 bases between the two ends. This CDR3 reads CASSPTAMNTEAFF. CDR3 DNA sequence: TGTGCCAGCTCTCCGACAGCGATGAACACTGAAGCTTTCTTT.

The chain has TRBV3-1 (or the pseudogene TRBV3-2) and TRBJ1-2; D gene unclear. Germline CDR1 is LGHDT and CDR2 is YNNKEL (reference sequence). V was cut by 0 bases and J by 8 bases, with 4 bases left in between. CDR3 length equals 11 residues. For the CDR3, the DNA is TGTGCCAGCAGCCAAGATGGCGGCTACACCTTC. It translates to CASSQDGGYTF.

CDR3 amino acids: CASSRGQLGETQYF. DNA for the CDR3: TGTGCCAGCAGCCGGGGACAGCTTGGAGAGACCCAGTACTTC. V is TRBV27 and J is TRBJ2-5; 7 nucleotides match TRBD1. CDR1 and CDR2 (germline): MNHEY, SMNVEV (reference sequence). Trimming at V came to 6 bases and at J to 4 bases, leaving 8 bases not matched to a gene. CDR3 length: 14 amino acids.

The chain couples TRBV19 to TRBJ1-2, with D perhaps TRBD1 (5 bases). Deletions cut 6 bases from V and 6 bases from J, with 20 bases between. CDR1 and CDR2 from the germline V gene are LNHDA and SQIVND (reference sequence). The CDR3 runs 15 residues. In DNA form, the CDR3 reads TGTGCCAGTAGGGGGGGGGATCGGAAATACGATGGCTACACCTTC. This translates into CASRGGDRKYDGYTF.

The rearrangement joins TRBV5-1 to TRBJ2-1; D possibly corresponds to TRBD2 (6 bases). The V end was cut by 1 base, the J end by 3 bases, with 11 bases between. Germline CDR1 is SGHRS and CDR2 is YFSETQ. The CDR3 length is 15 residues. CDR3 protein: CASSLLGLSYNEQFF. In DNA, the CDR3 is TGCGCCAGCAGCTTGTTGGGACTCAGCTACAATGAGCAGTTCTTC.

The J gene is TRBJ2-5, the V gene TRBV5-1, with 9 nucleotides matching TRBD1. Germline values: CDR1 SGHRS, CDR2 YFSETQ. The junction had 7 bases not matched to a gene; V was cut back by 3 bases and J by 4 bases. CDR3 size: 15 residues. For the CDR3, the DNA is TGCGCCAGCAGCTCGCGGGGACAGGGTGGAGAGACCCAGTACTTC. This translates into CASSSRGQGGETQYF. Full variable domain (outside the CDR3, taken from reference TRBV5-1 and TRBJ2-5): KAGVTQTPRYLIKTRGQQVTLSCSPISGHRSVSWYQQTPGQGLQFLFEYFSETQRNKGNFPGRFSGRQFSNSRSEMNVSTLELGDSALYLCASSSRGQGGETQYFGPGTRLLVL.

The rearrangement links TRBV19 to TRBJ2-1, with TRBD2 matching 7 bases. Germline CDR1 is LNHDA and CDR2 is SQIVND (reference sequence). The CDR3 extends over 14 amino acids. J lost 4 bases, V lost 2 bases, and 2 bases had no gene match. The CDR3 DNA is TGTGCCAGTAGTATATCTAGCGGATACAATGAGCAGTTCTTC. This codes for CASSISSGYNEQFF.